This TCR beta chain was sequenced in a study of blood T cells in healthy people across ages. Next came a second PCR, run for about 7 to 12 cycles, which used a sample-barcoded 5' primer along with a J-beta primer mix. TCRdb re-called the 5' RACE reads with MiXCR, one entry per CDR3 protein. The table shows some 940,000 distinct CDR3 sequences, with under 35% occurring only once. The J segment lost 11 bases and the V segment lost 8 bases, leaving 17 bases of the junction unmatched. There are 15 residues in the CDR3. CDR1 is SGDLS, CDR2 YYNGEE, per germline. This clonotype was observed at least ten times. This sample was shared with a second study, whose subject was T cells of mothers and their children.

This sequence originates from a woman between 40 and 50 years old in good health. What was sequenced was blood. The V gene is TRBV9, the J gene TRBJ1-1, with 11 bases matching TRBD1. The CDR3 is CASSGQGATMEYAFF. The CDR3 DNA is TGTGCCAGTTCCGGACAGGGGGCGACTATGGAGTACGCTTTCTTT.